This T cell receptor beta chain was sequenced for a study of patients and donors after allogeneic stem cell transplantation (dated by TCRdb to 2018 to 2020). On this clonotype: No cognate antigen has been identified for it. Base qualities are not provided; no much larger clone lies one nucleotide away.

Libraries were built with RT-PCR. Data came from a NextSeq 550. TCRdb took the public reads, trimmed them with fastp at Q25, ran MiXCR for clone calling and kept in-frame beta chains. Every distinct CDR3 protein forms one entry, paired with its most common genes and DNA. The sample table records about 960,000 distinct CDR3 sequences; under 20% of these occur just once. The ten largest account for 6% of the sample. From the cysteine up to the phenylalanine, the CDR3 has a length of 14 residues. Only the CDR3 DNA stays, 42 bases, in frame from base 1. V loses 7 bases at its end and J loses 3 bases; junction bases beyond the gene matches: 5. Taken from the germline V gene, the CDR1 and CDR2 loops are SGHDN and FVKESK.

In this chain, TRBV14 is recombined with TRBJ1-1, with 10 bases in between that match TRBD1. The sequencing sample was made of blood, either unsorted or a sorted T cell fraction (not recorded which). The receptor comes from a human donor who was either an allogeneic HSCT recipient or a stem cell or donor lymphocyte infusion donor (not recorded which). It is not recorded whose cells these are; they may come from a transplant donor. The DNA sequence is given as TGTGCCAGCATGATGGGACAGGGGTACACTGAAGCTTTCTTT. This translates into CASMMGQGYTEAFF. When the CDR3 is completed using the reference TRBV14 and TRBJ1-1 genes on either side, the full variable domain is EAGVTQFPSHSVIEKGQTVTLRCDPISGHDNLYWYRRVMGKEIKFLLHFVKESKQDESGMPNNRFLAERTGGTYSTLKVQPAELEDSGVYFCASMMGQGYTEAFFGQGTRLTVV.